The 32 T cell receptor beta chains reported below all come from one sample, sequenced in a study of cytomegalovirus exposure and HLA in healthy donors. A multiplex PCR was run with 60 Vbeta primers and 13 Jbeta primers. TCRdb's table, derived via immunoSEQ multiplex PCR, lists solely in-frame clones and lacks some. The data show some 130,000 clones, with over 60% seen just once and less than 4% held by the top ten. The source material was PBMCs. The receptors were gathered from a woman aged 30 to 39 in good health and CMV-seropositive.

The V gene is TRBV19, the J gene TRBJ1-3; D not certain. The V gene lost 5 bases and the J gene lost 4 bases, with 12 bases spanning the gap. The germline V gene encodes CDR1 LNHDA and CDR2 SQIVND (reference sequence). The CDR3 length is 14 residues. CDR3 sequence: CASSFVSGGNTIYF. In DNA form, the CDR3 reads TGTGCCAGTAGTTTCGTCTCTGGCGGAAACACCATATATTTT.

This chain joins TRBV27 and TRBJ2-7, with 7 nucleotides matching TRBD1. CDR1 is MNHEY, CDR2 SMNVEV, per germline (reference sequence). V was clipped by 6 bases and J by 1 base; unmatched bases: 3. There are 13 residues in the CDR3. CDR3 nucleotides: TGTGCCAGCAGGCGACAGGGTTCCTACGAGCAGTACTTC. It yields the protein CASRRQGSYEQYF.

This chain joins TRBV4-1 and TRBJ1-3; 10 positions agree with TRBD1. The length of the CDR3 is 18 residues. From germline, CDR1 is MGHRA and CDR2 YSYEKL. V lost 3 bases, J lost 0 bases, and 8 bases stayed unmatched. The CDR3 region has the DNA TGCGCCAGCAGCCAGAAGGGACAGGGGCCGTTCTCTGGAAACACCATATATTTT. This encodes CASSQKGQGPFSGNTIYF.

This clone was recorded a few times. V usage is TRBV7-8 and J usage is TRBJ1-5; D is unresolved. The CDR3 is made up of 13 amino acids. V shed 2 bases and J shed 1 base, with 3 bases lying between them. Germline loops: CDR1 SGHVS, CDR2 FQNEAQ. The CDR3 sequence is CASSLQSNQPQHF. CDR3 DNA: TGTGCCAGCAGCTTACAGAGCAATCAGCCCCAGCATTTT.

In its sample, this clone was seen once. This chain uses TRBV10-3 with TRBJ2-2; 11 bases match TRBD2. Germline trimming cut 6 bases from V and 3 bases from J; bases unmatched to any gene: 3. Germline V gene data show CDR1 as ENHRY and CDR2 as SYGVKD. The CDR3 is 15 residues long. CDR3 sequence reads: CAIRLGLADTGELFF. For the CDR3, the DNA is TGTGCCATCAGGCTGGGACTAGCGGACACCGGGGAGCTGTTTTTT.

The CDR3 protein is CASSLVQGGLRAYEQYF. The CDR3 DNA reads as TGTGCCAGCAGCTTGGTACAGGGCGGGCTTAGGGCCTACGAGCAGTACTTC. V and J are TRBV5-5 and TRBJ2-7, with a possible D match to TRBD1 (6 bases). Trimming left V 0 bases short and J 2 bases short, with 18 bases between. The CDR3 contains 17 residues. The germline V gene has CDR1 SGHKS and CDR2 YYEKEE (reference sequence).

The CDR3 loop is CASSQGWLAGGRRAYEQYF. The CDR3 DNA sequence: TGCGCCAGCAGCCAAGGCTGGCTAGCGGGGGGTCGAAGGGCCTACGAGCAGTACTTC. This chain links TRBV4-1 with TRBJ2-7; TRBD2 agrees at 11 bases. CDR1 MGHRA and CDR2 YSYEKL come from the germline V gene. With V trimmed by 1 base and J by 2 bases, 13 bases remained unmatched. The CDR3 loop spans 19 amino acids.

V usage is TRBV7-8 and J usage is TRBJ1-5; 9 bases match TRBD1. The CDR3 has 18 amino acids. The ends lost 4 bases at V and 4 bases at J; junction bases unmatched: 14. The germline CDR1 and CDR2 sequences are SGHVS and FQNEAQ. CDR3 region: CASSSRGRTGAINQPQHF. CDR3 nucleotide sequence: TGTGCCAGCAGCTCCCGGGGGAGGACAGGGGCGATAAATCAGCCCCAGCATTTT.

The chain employs TRBV9 and TRBJ2-5; 12 bases match TRBD2. V lost 0 bases to trimming and J lost 4 bases; unmatched junction nucleotides: 4. From germline, CDR1 is SGDLS and CDR2 YYNGEE. CDR3 length equals 16 residues. CDR3 bases: TGTGCCAGCAGCGTAGGGCTAGCGGGGGGGATAGAGACCCAGTACTTC. The encoded protein is CASSVGLAGGIETQYF.

This clone was picked up one time. The V call is TRBV7-8, the J call TRBJ1-4; possible D gene TRBD1, 5 bases. The CDR3 extends over 14 amino acids. The germline gives CDR1 SGHVS, CDR2 FQNEAQ. Trimming removed 1 base from V and 8 bases from J, with 11 bases in between. The CDR3 nucleotides are TGTGCCAGCAGCTTAGGGCAGGGAAGCGAAAAACTGTTTTTT. Its translation is CASSLGQGSEKLFF. The variable domain in full, completed from reference TRBV7-8 and TRBJ1-4, reads GAGVSQSPRYKVAKRGQDVALRCDPISGHVSLFWYQQALGQGPEFLTYFQNEAQLDKSGLPSDRFFAERPEGSVSTLKIQRTQQEDSAVYLCASSLGQGSEKLFFGSGTQLSVL.

The CDR3 DNA follows: TGTGCCAGCAGCGCCCCAAAGGGACAGAACACCGGGGAGCTGTTTTTT. It translates to CASSAPKGQNTGELFF. The V and J genes are TRBV5-4 and TRBJ2-2; the D gene is possibly TRBD1 (6 bases). The V gene's germline CDR1 is SGHNT and CDR2 YYREEE (reference sequence). V was trimmed by 4 bases and J by 1 base, leaving 14 bases between them. This CDR3 contains 16 residues.

This chain joins TRBV5-1 and TRBJ1-1; 7 bases fit TRBD1. The V and J ends lost 4 bases and 1 base, in that order; junction bases with no gene match: 10. Germline V gene sequence: CDR1 SGHRS, CDR2 YFSETQ. This CDR3 is built from 16 residues. Here the CDR3 DNA reads TGCGCCAGCAGCCTAATGACAGGGCCGGCGAACACTGAAGCTTTCTTT. Translating gives CASSLMTGPANTEAFF.

This clone was recorded a few times. V usage is TRBV7-2 and J usage is TRBJ2-5, with a possible D match to TRBD1 (6 bases). This CDR3 has 13 amino acids. CDR1 SGHTA and CDR2 FQGNSA come from the germline V gene. Trimming cost V 3 bases and J 1 base, with 6 bases left between them. In DNA, the CDR3 is TGTGCCAGCAGCTTGGGGGCCCAAGAGACCCAGTACTTC. The encoded protein is CASSLGAQETQYF. Combining the CDR3 with reference TRBV7-2 and TRBJ2-5 gives the whole variable domain GAGVSQSPSNKVTEKGKDVELRCDPISGHTALYWYRQSLGQGLEFLIYFQGNSAPDKSGLPSDRFSAERTGGSVSTLTIQRTQQEDSAVYLCASSLGAQETQYFGPGTRLLVL.

The gene calls are TRBV4-2 and TRBJ1-5; D is unclear. Trimming pared 2 bases from V and 1 base from J, leaving 9 bases between. The CDR3 has 15 residues. In germline, CDR1 is LGHNA, CDR2 YNFKEQ. The CDR3 protein is CASSQSISSNQPQHF. The CDR3, as DNA: TGTGCCAGCAGCCAATCTATTTCCAGCAATCAGCCCCAGCATTTT.

The V and J genes are TRBV4-3 and TRBJ1-3; no firm D call. The V gene's germline CDR1 is LGHNA and CDR2 YSLEER. This CDR3 contains 15 residues. The V end lost 1 base, the J end lost 2 bases, and 9 bases lay between the germline ends. The CDR3 DNA is TGCGCCAGCAGCCAAGTAACTCCCACTGGAAACACCATATATTTT. Its translation: CASSQVTPTGNTIYF.

This clone was seen only once. The chain has TRBV7-2 and TRBJ2-3; a possible D gene is TRBD1 (7 bases). This CDR3 contains 15 residues. Germline V lookup: CDR1 SGHTA, CDR2 FQGNSA. V lost 5 bases and J lost 6, with 18 bases in between. The CDR3, as DNA: TGTGCCAGCAGCCAGGGGGGCGGCGGACAGGATACGCAGTATTTT. This encodes CASSQGGGGQDTQYF. The variable domain in full, completed from reference TRBV7-2 and TRBJ2-3, reads GAGVSQSPSNKVTEKGKDVELRCDPISGHTALYWYRQSLGQGLEFLIYFQGNSAPDKSGLPSDRFSAERTGGSVSTLTIQRTQQEDSAVYLCASSQGGGGQDTQYFGPGTRLTVL.

This sequence joins TRBV15 and TRBJ2-5; D might be TRBD2 (6 bases). Germline lookup yields CDR1 LNHNV and CDR2 YYDKDF (reference sequence). Trimming stripped 3 bases from V and 7 bases from J, with 12 bases between. The CDR3 is 13 amino acids. CDR3 nucleotides: TGTGCCACCAGCAGCCGGATGGGGGGGACCCAGTACTTC. Its protein product is CATSSRMGGTQYF.

V and J are TRBV18 and TRBJ1-2; no reliable D call. V was shortened by 0 bases and J by 3 bases, with 5 bases between the two germline ends. This CDR3 is 13 amino acids long. The germline V gene encodes CDR1 KGHSH and CDR2 LQKENI. CDR3 in amino acids: CASSPPGDYGYTF. The CDR3 DNA is TGTGCCAGCTCACCACCGGGCGACTATGGCTACACCTTC.

The chain carries TRBV29-1 and TRBJ1-3; 7 nucleotides match TRBD1. Germline V gene data show CDR1 as SQVTM and CDR2 as ANQGSEA. J was trimmed by 2 bases and V by 2 bases; bases with no gene match: 6. The CDR3 extends over 15 amino acids. The CDR3 loop reads CSVESTGYTGNTIYF. CDR3 nucleotides: TGCAGCGTTGAATCGACAGGGTACACTGGAAACACCATATATTTT.

V gene TRBV10-3 combines with J gene TRBJ1-6, with D hard to call. The CDR3 length is 13 residues. Germline loops: CDR1 ENHRY, CDR2 SYGVKD. V dropped 10 bases and J dropped 5 bases, with 12 bases sitting between them. The CDR3 loop reads CASNRDDNSPLHF. DNA for the CDR3: TGTGCCAGCAACCGGGATGATAATTCACCCCTCCACTTT.

This CDR3 is CASSVSGGAGYADTQYF. DNA of the CDR3: TGTGCCAGCAGCGTGAGCGGGGGGGCGGGGTACGCAGATACGCAGTATTTT. The rearrangement uses TRBV2 and TRBJ2-3; the match to TRBD2 covers 10 bases. Germline CDR1 SNHLY, CDR2 FYNNEI. The V gene end was trimmed by 6 bases and the J gene end by 4 bases; junction bases not matched to a gene: 13. The CDR3 loop spans 17 amino acids.

The chain links TRBV5-1 to TRBJ2-3, with D unclear. CDR3 length: 15 residues. Germline V gene lookup returns CDR1 SGHRS and CDR2 YFSETQ. Trimming took off 1 base at V and 2 bases at J, with 11 bases between the two ends. As DNA, the CDR3 is TGCGCCAGCAGCTTGTCGGTGAGATACACAGATACGCAGTATTTT. Amino acid sequence: CASSLSVRYTDTQYF.

The DNA of the CDR3 is TGCAGCGTTGGGGGGGGACGGATCACTGAAGCTTTCTTT. It yields the protein CSVGGGRITEAFF. The rearrangement uses TRBV29-1 and TRBJ1-1, with TRBD1 as a possible D gene (5 bases). The germline V and J ends were trimmed by 4 bases and 4 bases, with 13 bases remaining between them. Germline V gene lookup returns CDR1 SQVTM and CDR2 ANQGSEA. This CDR3 contains 13 residues.

This chain joins TRBV11-2 and TRBJ1-4, with no clear D. The CDR3 runs to 16 residues. Per the germline V gene, CDR1 is SGHAT and CDR2 is FQNNGV. Between the trimmed V and J ends, which lost 5 bases and 5 bases, there was a span of 18 bases. CDR3 sequence: CASSDYARLRNEKLFF. CDR3 bases: TGTGCCAGCAGCGACTACGCAAGGTTGAGGAATGAAAAACTGTTTTTT.

This clone turned up a few times. The gene calls are TRBV11-2 and TRBJ2-5; TRBD1 agrees at 12 bases. Germline assignment: CDR1 SGHAT and CDR2 FQNNGV. Germline trimming cut 0 bases from V and 1 base from J; bases unmatched to any gene: 12. This CDR3 has 20 residues. CDR3 coding DNA: TGTGCCAGCAGCTTAGAGGGGGACAGGGGGCGCGGTAGGGTCCAAGAGACCCAGTACTTC. Protein: CASSLEGDRGRGRVQETQYF.

Here the CDR3 DNA reads TGTGCCAGCAGTGATCCTCGAAGGGGGAAAAATGAAAAACTGTTTTTT. Translating gives CASSDPRRGKNEKLFF. This sequence joins TRBV6-1 and TRBJ1-4, with a weak D call TRBD1 (6 bases). Trimming stripped 3 bases from V and 5 bases from J, with 16 bases between. Germline-derived CDR1 and CDR2 are MNHNS and SASEGT. This CDR3 spans 16 amino acids.

V gene TRBV6-5 combines with J gene TRBJ1-4; no clear D gene. Germline CDR1 reads MNHEY; CDR2 reads SVGAGI. The V end lost 2 bases, the J end lost 4 bases, and 14 bases lay between the germline ends. CDR3 size: 16 residues. CDR3: CASSYNPLSGNEKLFF. CDR3 nucleotides: TGTGCCAGCAGTTACAATCCCCTGTCGGGTAATGAAAAACTGTTTTTT.

J is TRBJ2-3 and V is TRBV7-8; 15 bases agree with TRBD2. V lost 5 bases and J lost 14; bases outside the gene matches: 8. Germline assignment: CDR1 SGHVS and CDR2 FQNEAQ. CDR3 length: 14 residues. The CDR3 sequence: CASSPRTSGGVGYF. The DNA for the CDR3 is TGTGCCAGCAGCCCCCGGACTAGCGGGGGGGTCGGGTATTTT.

The chain recombines TRBV6-4 with TRBJ2-7, with D perhaps TRBD1 (6 bases). Per germline, CDR1 MRHNA and CDR2 SNTAGT. The CDR3 contains 17 residues. With 0 bases removed from V and 0 bases from J, the gap between germline ends came to 15 bases. CDR3 residues: CASSDSRGSEGSYEQYF. CDR3 nucleotides: TGTGCCAGCAGTGACTCGAGGGGGTCTGAGGGCTCCTACGAGCAGTACTTC.

The chain couples TRBV11-2 to TRBJ2-1; tentatively, D is TRBD2 (5 bases). Germline-derived CDR1 and CDR2 are SGHAT and FQNNGV. The CDR3 loop spans 11 amino acids. Trimming pared 5 bases from V and 15 bases from J, leaving 14 bases between. The CDR3 DNA reads as TGTGCCAGCAGCCCCGGGGTAGCGTTGTTCTTC. Its protein is CASSPGVALFF.

This sequence joins TRBV13 and TRBJ2-7; TRBD1 matches at 10 bases. Germline V CDR1 and CDR2: PRHDT, FYEKMQ (reference sequence). V shed 3 bases and J 5 bases; nucleotides not matched to a gene: 4. The CDR3 extends over 14 amino acids. CDR3 nucleotide sequence: TGTGCCAGCAGCTTGACAGGGGGCTGGAACGAGCAGTACTTC. This sequence encodes CASSLTGGWNEQYF.

Concerning this clone itself: The germline gene is not matched at one end of the junction; a read error may be the cause. The chain is built from TRBV4-1 and TRBJ1-1; TRBD1 aligns across 9 bases. Germline V lookup: CDR1 MGHRA, CDR2 YSYEKL. The CDR3 is 15 residues long. The CDR3 coding sequence is TGCGCCAGCAGCCATGACGGGACAGGGAACACTGGAGCTTTCTTT. It yields the protein CASSHDGTGNTGAFF.